This TCR beta chain derives from a study of radiotherapy plus CTLA-4 blockade in lung cancer. Study overall: In 18% of patients, objective responses were seen; 30% to 35% had disease control.

General observations from the study: Reports identified early blood T cell clone dynamics, with interferon-beta, as the best response predictor.

Patients had chemo-refractory metastatic non-small-cell lung cancer and received focal radiation plus CTLA-4 blockade that used ipilimumab. Repertoires were generated with immunoSEQ multiplex PCR, while TCRdb's copy carries only in-frame clones and drops some. The table shows 90,000 to 95,000 clones, with roughly 85% occurring only once. The length of the CDR3 is 16 residues. V lost 3 bases and J lost 3, with 13 bases in between. The germline gives CDR1 SGHRS, CDR2 YFSETQ. Comment on this clone: The antigen is not known.

This clonotype was sampled from a human donor with non-small cell lung cancer who had stable disease on radiotherapy plus ipilimumab. Source: peripheral blood, taken from a patient treated with radiotherapy plus ipilimumab. This chain joins TRBV5-1 and TRBJ1-6, with a possible D match to TRBD1 (6 bases). CDR3 in DNA: TGCGCCAGCAGCTCCCGGACAGCCAACTATAATTCACCCCTCCACTTT. As protein: CASSSRTANYNSPLHF.